A single sample gave rise to the 21 T cell receptor beta chains below, sequenced in a study of blood T cell repertoires in COVID-19 (dated by TCRdb to between 2020 and 2021). Libraries were built with the immunoSEQ multiplex PCR assay. TCRdb provides this immuneACCESS table in a form limited to in-frame rearrangements. Some clones are lacking; in checked studies, under half of them reflect an unresolved V gene, and why the rest are absent is not known. This sample holds 100,000 to 150,000 clones; around 70% were observed only once. Together, the top ten hold 6% of the sample. Sequenced sample: peripheral blood. These receptors were obtained from a man at least 80 years old with COVID-19, enrolled during active disease.

V is TRBV2 and J is TRBJ2-5; 11 bases fit TRBD1. The junction had 2 bases not matched to a gene; V was cut back by 6 bases and J by 5 bases. Per germline, CDR1 SNHLY and CDR2 FYNNEI. The CDR3 consists of 13 residues. CDR3 sequence: CASSGTGGETQYF. The CDR3 coding sequence is TGTGCCAGCAGCGGGACAGGGGGGGAGACCCAGTACTTC.

This rearrangement joins TRBV20-1 to TRBJ1-5; D is undetermined. The V end lost 3 bases, the J end lost 6 bases, and 18 bases lay between the germline ends. The germline V gene encodes CDR1 DFQATT and CDR2 SNEGSKA (reference sequence). The CDR3 spans 15 residues. The CDR3 sequence is CSASGRRSAGQPQHF. CDR3 nucleotide sequence: TGCAGTGCTAGTGGAAGAAGGTCCGCGGGTCAGCCCCAGCATTTT.

The V and J genes are TRBV28 and TRBJ1-4, with unresolved D. The CDR3 totals 15 residues. Trimming shortened V by 1 base and J by 4 bases, and 10 bases separated the two germline ends. Germline lookup yields CDR1 MDHEN and CDR2 SYDVKM. The CDR3 loop is CASSLSRRYNEKLFF. Written as DNA, the CDR3 is TGTGCCAGCAGTTTATCCCGGCGGTATAATGAAAAACTGTTTTTT.

This clone occurred a few times. The rearrangement joins TRBV29-1 to TRBJ2-4, with 7 positions matching TRBD2. The germline CDR1 and CDR2 sequences are SQVTM and ANQGSEA. This CDR3 region has 13 residues. Losses at the gene ends were 7 bases for V and 3 bases for J; bases not matched to a gene: 6. The CDR3 loop reads CSGGEGNKNIQYF. The CDR3 DNA is TGCAGCGGAGGGGAGGGGAACAAAAACATTCAGTACTTC.

The chain links TRBV5-1 to TRBJ1-3, with no clear D. Trimming pared 0 bases from V and 2 bases from J, leaving 6 bases between. From germline, CDR1 is SGHRS and CDR2 YFSETQ. There are 14 residues in the CDR3. The CDR3 loop reads CASSLVGAGNTIYF. CDR3 coding DNA: TGCGCCAGCAGCTTGGTAGGAGCTGGAAACACCATATATTTT.

This chain links TRBV11-2 with TRBJ2-1; weak D call: TRBD2 (6 bases). The CDR3 is 14 amino acids. V lost 4 bases and J lost 4, with 11 bases in between. Looked up from germline, CDR1 is SGHAT and CDR2 is FQNNGV. As DNA, the CDR3 is TGTGCCAGCAGCTCCGGGACTTCTTACAATGAGCAGTTCTTC. This gives the protein CASSSGTSYNEQFF. Full variable domain (missing parts from reference TRBV11-2 and TRBJ2-1): EAGVAQSPRYKIIEKRQSVAFWCNPISGHATLYWYQQILGQGPKLLIQFQNNGVVDDSQLPKDRFSAERLKGVDSTLKIQPAKLEDSAVYLCASSSGTSYNEQFFGPGTRLTVL.

The chain employs TRBV19 and TRBJ1-1; 8 bases line up with TRBD1. The CDR3 has 17 amino acids. Losses at the gene ends were 5 bases for V and 4 bases for J; bases not matched to a gene: 15. CDR1 and CDR2 (germline): LNHDA, SQIVND (reference sequence). CDR3 protein: CASSPILRQGTSTEAFF. DNA of the CDR3: TGTGCCAGTAGTCCCATCCTCCGACAGGGGACTTCCACTGAAGCTTTCTTT.

The chain employs TRBV6-2 or TRBV6-3 and TRBJ2-1, with a tentative D call TRBD2 (5 bases). The V end was cut by 5 bases, the J end by 0 bases, with 11 bases between. Per the germline V gene, CDR1 is MNHEY and CDR2 is SVGEGT. The CDR3 runs to 15 residues. In DNA form, the CDR3 reads TGTGCCAGCAGTCGACCGGGGTTCTCCTACAATGAGCAGTTCTTC. Translating gives CASSRPGFSYNEQFF.

The V call is TRBV27, the J call TRBJ2-5; 7 bases fit TRBD1. Germline-derived CDR1 and CDR2 are MNHEY and SMNVEV (reference sequence). This CDR3 spans 12 amino acids. The ends lost 6 bases at V and 5 bases at J; junction bases unmatched: 3. This CDR3 is CASSPRGETQYF. DNA for the CDR3: TGTGCCAGCAGCCCCAGGGGGGAGACCCAGTACTTC.

The chain joins TRBV7-2 to TRBJ1-1; 10 positions match TRBD1. The ends lost 5 bases at V and 4 bases at J; junction bases unmatched: 7. CDR3 size: 15 residues. Germline V lookup: CDR1 SGHTA, CDR2 FQGNSA. CDR3 loop: CASSMGTGAGTEAFF. In nucleotides, the CDR3 is TGTGCCAGCAGCATGGGGACAGGGGCGGGCACTGAAGCTTTCTTT.

The chain couples TRBV3-1 (or the pseudogene TRBV3-2) to TRBJ2-1, with unresolved D. V shed 4 bases and J shed 7 bases, with 5 bases lying between them. The CDR3 spans 11 residues. Germline CDR1 LGHDT, CDR2 YNNKEL (reference sequence). The CDR3 loop reads CASSLLNEQFF. In nucleotides, the CDR3 is TGTGCCAGCAGCCTTCTGAATGAGCAGTTCTTC.

J is TRBJ1-5 and V is TRBV7-8; no clear D. CDR1 SGHVS and CDR2 FQNEAQ come from the germline V gene. The CDR3 loop spans 20 amino acids. Deletions cut 8 bases from V and 4 bases from J, with 33 bases between. The CDR3: CASGVFPAPMLILTNQPQHF. CDR3 in DNA: TGTGCCAGCGGTGTATTCCCCGCCCCGATGCTTATCTTAACTAATCAGCCCCAGCATTTT.

This rearrangement joins TRBV6-5 to TRBJ1-2; tentatively, D is TRBD1 (6 bases). There are 15 residues in the CDR3. From germline, CDR1 is MNHEY and CDR2 SVGAGI. Trimming took off 2 bases at V and 4 bases at J, with 14 bases between the two ends. The CDR3: CASSYRGGAGYGYTF. The CDR3 DNA sequence: TGTGCCAGCAGTTACCGGGGGGGGGCCGGCTATGGCTACACCTTC.

The chain joins TRBV15 to TRBJ2-1; D may be TRBD1 (6 bases). Germline V CDR1 and CDR2: LNHNV, YYDKDF (reference sequence). This CDR3 comprises 14 residues. V was pared by 1 base and J by 7 bases, with 11 bases between. The CDR3 sequence is CATSRVLQGNEQFF. The DNA of the CDR3 is TGTGCCACCAGCAGAGTATTACAGGGAAATGAGCAGTTCTTC.

This clone was picked up a small number of times. This chain connects TRBV19 to TRBJ2-5, with D tentatively TRBD1 (6 bases). This CDR3 has 16 residues. The germline gives CDR1 LNHDA, CDR2 SQIVND (reference sequence). V shed 3 bases and J shed 5 bases, with 19 bases lying between them. This chain's CDR3 is CASSISHQWTEETQYF. The DNA for the CDR3 is TGTGCCAGTAGTATTTCACACCAATGGACAGAGGAGACCCAGTACTTC.

The chain joins TRBV4-3 to TRBJ2-5; weak D call: TRBD2 (6 bases). This CDR3 comprises 15 residues. Germline V gene data show CDR1 as LGHNA and CDR2 as YSLEER. The germline V and J ends were trimmed by 0 bases and 5 bases, with 13 bases remaining between them. CDR3 bases: TGCGCCAGCAGCCAAGATCATGGGGCGGGGGAGACCCAGTACTTC. Its translation: CASSQDHGAGETQYF.

V is TRBV4-2 and J is TRBJ2-2; weak D call: TRBD2 (6 bases). Germline lookup yields CDR1 LGHNA and CDR2 YNFKEQ. V lost 0 bases to trimming and J lost 3 bases, with 14 bases between them. The CDR3 covers 17 residues. The CDR3 is CASSQDSQRRDTGELFF. The DNA of the CDR3 is TGTGCCAGCAGCCAAGATTCGCAAAGGAGGGACACCGGGGAGCTGTTTTTT.

The chain has TRBV9 and TRBJ1-2, with TRBD1 identical over 10 bases. The CDR3 has 17 residues. V dropped 3 bases and J dropped 3; count of bases not matched to a gene: 11. The germline V gene encodes CDR1 SGDLS and CDR2 YYNGEE. The CDR3 DNA reads TGTGCCAGCAGCGATGGGACAGGGGAAGTTCTGTACTATGGCTACACCTTC. It yields the protein CASSDGTGEVLYYGYTF.

The J gene is TRBJ2-5, the V gene TRBV2, with D unresolved. From germline, CDR1 is SNHLY and CDR2 FYNNEI. This CDR3 contains 14 residues. The germline V and J ends were trimmed by 7 bases and 5 bases, with 17 bases remaining between them. The CDR3 is CASTTHLDPETQYF. Here the CDR3 DNA reads TGTGCCAGCACCACTCATCTAGATCCGGAGACCCAGTACTTC.

The J gene is TRBJ1-6, the V gene TRBV7-9; TRBD1 agrees at 12 bases. V gave up 5 bases and J gave up 9 bases; unmatched junction bases: 5. CDR1 SEHNR and CDR2 FQNEAQ come from the germline V gene (reference sequence). The CDR3 runs 15 residues. The CDR3 reads CASSAPGQGASPLHF. The CDR3 bases are TGTGCCAGCAGCGCTCCGGGACAGGGGGCTTCACCCCTCCACTTT.

The chain employs TRBV6-4 and TRBJ1-1, with a possible D match to TRBD1 (5 bases). Germline V gives CDR1 MRHNA, CDR2 SNTAGT. The germline V and J ends were trimmed by 4 bases and 1 base, with 7 bases remaining between them. The CDR3 has 13 amino acids. CDR3 protein: CASSGQPNTEAFF. CDR3 nucleotides: TGTGCCAGCAGTGGACAGCCGAACACTGAAGCTTTCTTT.